This TCR beta chain was identified during a study of T cells in narcolepsy. Whole-study results and caveats: Autoreactive HCRT-specific and TRIB2-specific clonotypes were marked in same-patient CSF-versus-blood CD4+ comparisons.

Trimming cost V 6 bases and J 3 bases, with 11 bases left between them. The V gene's germline CDR1 is MNHEY and CDR2 SMNVEV (reference sequence). This CDR3 has 13 amino acids. As to this clone: Its antigen is as yet unknown.

Assay used: immunoSEQ multiplex PCR; TCRdb lists only in-frame clones, some missing. The repertoire holds 30,000 to 40,000 clones, with 82% as singletons. Sequencing was done on a sample of CD45RA- memory CD4+ T cells from PBMCs. The TCR was taken from a human donor with narcolepsy. This rearrangement joins TRBV27 to TRBJ1-2; weak D call: TRBD1 (5 bases). CDR3 loop: CASSRRDYYGYTF. The DNA of the CDR3 is TGTGCCAGCAGCCGCAGGGACTACTATGGCTACACCTTC.